The entry below describes one T cell receptor beta chain. As yet, its antigen is unknown. Sequenced by immunoSEQ multiplex PCR; TCRdb stores in-frame clones only, minus some. The repertoire consists of roughly 42,000 clones, with 65% to 80% occurring once and the leading ten covering 2.9%. This sample is part of a study of vaccination effects on CD4 cells after COVID-19. The CDR3 runs 13 residues. In germline, CDR1 is KGHSH, CDR2 LQKENI. J gave up 4 bases and V 6 bases, and 4 bases lay outside the gene matches. Within the ViraFEST assay, antigen-specific CD4+ T cells underwent expansion with viral peptide pools prior to sequencing. Investigators separated out CD4+ T cells once around 9 days of culture had passed. All vaccine recipients tested negative for nucleocapsid antibodies and had never contracted SARS-CoV-2 infection.

This specimen consisted of CD4+ T cells from PBMCs cultured with HCoV-NL63 spike peptides, obtained before COVID-19 vaccination. The source of this sequence is a human donor who received a COVID-19 vaccine. The chain is built from TRBV18 and TRBJ1-2, with 8 bases that match TRBD1. The CDR3 spells CASSGDRLYGYTF. The CDR3 region has the DNA TGTGCCAGCTCGGGGGACAGGCTCTATGGCTACACCTTC.